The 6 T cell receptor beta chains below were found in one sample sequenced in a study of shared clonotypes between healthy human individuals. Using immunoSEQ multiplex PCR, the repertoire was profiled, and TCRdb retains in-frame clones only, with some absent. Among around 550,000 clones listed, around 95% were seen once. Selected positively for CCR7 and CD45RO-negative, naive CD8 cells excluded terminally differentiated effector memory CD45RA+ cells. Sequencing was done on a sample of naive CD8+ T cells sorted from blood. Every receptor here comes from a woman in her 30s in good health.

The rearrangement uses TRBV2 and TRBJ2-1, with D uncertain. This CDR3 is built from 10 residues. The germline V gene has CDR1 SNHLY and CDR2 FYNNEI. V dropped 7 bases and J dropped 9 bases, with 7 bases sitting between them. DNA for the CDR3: TGTGCCAGCACGAACGTTGAGCAGTTCTTC. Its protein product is CASTNVEQFF.

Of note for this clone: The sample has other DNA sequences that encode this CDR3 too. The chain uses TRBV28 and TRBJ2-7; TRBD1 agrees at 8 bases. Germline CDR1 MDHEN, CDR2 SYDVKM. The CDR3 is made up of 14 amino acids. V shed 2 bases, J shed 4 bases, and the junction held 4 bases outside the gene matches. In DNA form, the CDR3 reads TGTGCCAGCAGTTTACAGGGGGCTGGTTACGAGCAGTACTTC. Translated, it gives CASSLQGAGYEQYF.

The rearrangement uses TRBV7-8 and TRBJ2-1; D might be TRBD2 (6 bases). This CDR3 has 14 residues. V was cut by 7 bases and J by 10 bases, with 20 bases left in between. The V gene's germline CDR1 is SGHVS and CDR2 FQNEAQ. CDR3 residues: CASIGGLPRSEQFF. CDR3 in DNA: TGTGCCAGCATCGGGGGACTCCCCCGTTCGGAGCAGTTCTTC.

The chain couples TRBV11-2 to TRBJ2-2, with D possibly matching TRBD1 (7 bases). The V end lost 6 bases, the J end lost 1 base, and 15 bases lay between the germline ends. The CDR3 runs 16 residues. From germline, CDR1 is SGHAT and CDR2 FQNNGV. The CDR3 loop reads CASSPSQGGNTGELFF. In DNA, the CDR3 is TGTGCCAGCAGTCCAAGTCAGGGGGGGAACACCGGGGAGCTGTTTTTT.

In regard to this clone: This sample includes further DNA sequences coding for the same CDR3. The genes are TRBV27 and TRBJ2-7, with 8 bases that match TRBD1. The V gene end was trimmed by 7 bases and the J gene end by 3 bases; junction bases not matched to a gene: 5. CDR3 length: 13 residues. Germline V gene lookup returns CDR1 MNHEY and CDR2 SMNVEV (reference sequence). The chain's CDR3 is CASKPGTGYEQYF. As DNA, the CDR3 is TGTGCCAGCAAGCCCGGGACAGGCTACGAGCAGTACTTC.

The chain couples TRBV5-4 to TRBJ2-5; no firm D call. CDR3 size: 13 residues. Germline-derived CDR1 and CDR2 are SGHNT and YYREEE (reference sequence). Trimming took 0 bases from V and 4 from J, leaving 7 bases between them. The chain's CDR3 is CASSLGRGETQYF. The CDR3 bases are TGTGCCAGCAGCTTGGGTAGAGGAGAGACCCAGTACTTC.